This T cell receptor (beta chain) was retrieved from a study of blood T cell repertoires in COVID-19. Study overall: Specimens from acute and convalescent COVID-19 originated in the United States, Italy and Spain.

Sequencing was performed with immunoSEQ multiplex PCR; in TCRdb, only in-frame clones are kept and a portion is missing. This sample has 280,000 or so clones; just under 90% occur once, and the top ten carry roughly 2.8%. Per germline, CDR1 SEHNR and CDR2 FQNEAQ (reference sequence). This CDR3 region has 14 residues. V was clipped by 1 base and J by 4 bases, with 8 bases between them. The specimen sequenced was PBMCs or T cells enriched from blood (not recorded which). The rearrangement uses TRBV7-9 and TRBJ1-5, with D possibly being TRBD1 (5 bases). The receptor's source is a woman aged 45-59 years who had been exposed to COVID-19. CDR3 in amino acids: CASSLGQFNQPQHF. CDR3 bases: TGTGCCAGCAGCTTAGGACAGTTTAATCAGCCCCAGCATTTT.